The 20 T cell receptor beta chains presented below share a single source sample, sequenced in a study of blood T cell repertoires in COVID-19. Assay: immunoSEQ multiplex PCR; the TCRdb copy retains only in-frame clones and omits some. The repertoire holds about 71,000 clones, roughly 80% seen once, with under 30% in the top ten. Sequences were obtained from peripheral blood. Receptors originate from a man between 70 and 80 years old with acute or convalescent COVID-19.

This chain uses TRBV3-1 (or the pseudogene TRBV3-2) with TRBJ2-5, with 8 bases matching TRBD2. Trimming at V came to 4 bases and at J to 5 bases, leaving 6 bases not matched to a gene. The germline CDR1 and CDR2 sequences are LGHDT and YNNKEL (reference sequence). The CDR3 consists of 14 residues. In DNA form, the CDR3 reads TGTGCCAGCAGCCCCCGGGGGGGGAGTGAGACCCAGTACTTC. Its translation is CASSPRGGSETQYF.

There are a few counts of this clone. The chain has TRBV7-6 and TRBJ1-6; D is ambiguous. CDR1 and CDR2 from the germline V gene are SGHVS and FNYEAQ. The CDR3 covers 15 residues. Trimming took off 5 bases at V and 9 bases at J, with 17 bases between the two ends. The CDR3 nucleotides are TGTGCCAGCAGCCTGGGAGGCCCCCGATCTTCACCCCTCCACTTT. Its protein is CASSLGGPRSSPLHF.

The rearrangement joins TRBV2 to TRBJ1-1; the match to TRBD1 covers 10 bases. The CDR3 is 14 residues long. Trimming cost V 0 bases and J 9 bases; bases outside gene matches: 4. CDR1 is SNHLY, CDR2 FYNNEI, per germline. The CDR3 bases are TGTGCCAGCAGTGAAGCGGTGGGACAGGGGCAAGCTTTCTTT. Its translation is CASSEAVGQGQAFF.

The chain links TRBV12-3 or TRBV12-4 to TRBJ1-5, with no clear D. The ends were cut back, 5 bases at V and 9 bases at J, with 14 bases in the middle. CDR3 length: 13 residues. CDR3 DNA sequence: TGTGCCAGCAGTCGAAGGAGGGTTATGCCCCAGCATTTT. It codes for CASSRRRVMPQHF.

The CDR3 region is CASSLAGRPPANEQYF. The CDR3 DNA reads as TGCGCCAGCAGCTTGGCCGGGAGGCCTCCGGCCAACGAGCAGTACTTC. The chain couples TRBV5-1 to TRBJ2-7, with TRBD2 matching over 7 bases. The CDR3 contains 16 residues. CDR1 is SGHRS, CDR2 YFSETQ, per germline. The J segment lost 5 bases and the V segment lost 0 bases, leaving 11 bases of the junction unmatched.

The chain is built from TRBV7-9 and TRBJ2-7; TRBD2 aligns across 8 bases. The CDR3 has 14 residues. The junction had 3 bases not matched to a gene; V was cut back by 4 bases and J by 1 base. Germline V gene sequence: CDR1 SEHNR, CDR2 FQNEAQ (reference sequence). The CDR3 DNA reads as TGTGCCAGCAGCTCGGGAGGGGGGTCCTACGAGCAGTACTTC. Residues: CASSSGGGSYEQYF. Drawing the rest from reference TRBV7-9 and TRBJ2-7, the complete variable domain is DTGVSQNPRHKITKRGQNVTFRCDPISEHNRLYWYRQTLGQGPEFLTYFQNEAQLEKSRLLSDRFSAERPKGSFSTLEIQRTEQGDSAMYLCASSSGGGSYEQYFGPGTRLTVT.

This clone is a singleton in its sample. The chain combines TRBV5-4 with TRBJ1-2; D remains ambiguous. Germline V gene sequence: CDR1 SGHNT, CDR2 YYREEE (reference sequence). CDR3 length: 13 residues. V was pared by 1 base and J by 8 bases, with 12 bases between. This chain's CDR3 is CASSLSRNRGYTF. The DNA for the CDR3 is TGTGCCAGCAGCTTGAGTCGGAACAGAGGCTACACCTTC.

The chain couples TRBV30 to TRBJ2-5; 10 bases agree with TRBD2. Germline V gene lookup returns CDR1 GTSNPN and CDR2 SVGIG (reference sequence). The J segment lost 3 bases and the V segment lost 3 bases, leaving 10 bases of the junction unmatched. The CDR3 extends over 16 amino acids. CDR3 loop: CAWSAGLAAVEETQYF. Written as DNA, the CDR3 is TGTGCCTGGAGCGCTGGACTAGCGGCTGTGGAAGAGACCCAGTACTTC.

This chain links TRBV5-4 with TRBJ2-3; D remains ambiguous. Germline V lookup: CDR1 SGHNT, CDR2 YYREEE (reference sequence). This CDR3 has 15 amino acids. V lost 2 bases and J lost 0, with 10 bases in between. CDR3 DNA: TGTGCCAGCAGCTTTCCCTTTACTAGCACAGATACGCAGTATTTT. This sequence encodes CASSFPFTSTDTQYF.

In nucleotides, the CDR3 is TGCAGCGTTGAAGAGGGAGGTAACGCCTACGAGCAGTACTTC. Residues: CSVEEGGNAYEQYF. This chain joins TRBV29-1 and TRBJ2-7, with TRBD2 as a possible D gene (6 bases). CDR3 length: 14 residues. The ends were cut back, 0 bases at V and 2 bases at J, with 11 bases in the middle. CDR1 and CDR2 from the germline V gene are SQVTM and ANQGSEA.

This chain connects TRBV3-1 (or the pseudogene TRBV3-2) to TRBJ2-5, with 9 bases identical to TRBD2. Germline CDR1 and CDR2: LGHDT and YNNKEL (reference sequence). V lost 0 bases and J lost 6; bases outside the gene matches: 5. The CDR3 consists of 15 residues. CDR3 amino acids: CASSQDPSGVKTQYF. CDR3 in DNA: TGTGCCAGCAGCCAAGATCCTAGCGGGGTAAAGACCCAGTACTTC.

The CDR3 is CASPKPGLAYNEQFF. CDR3 bases: TGTGCCAGCCCTAAGCCGGGACTAGCCTACAATGAGCAGTTCTTC. The V call is TRBV5-8, the J call TRBJ2-1; 8 bases align to TRBD2. The CDR3 consists of 15 residues. Germline V gives CDR1 SGHTS, CDR2 YDEGEE. The V gene end was trimmed by 7 bases and the J gene end by 2 bases; junction bases not matched to a gene: 8. The entire variable domain, with the rest obtained from reference TRBV5-8 and TRBJ2-1, is as follows: EAGVTQSPTHLIKTRGQQATLRCSPISGHTSVYWYQQALGLGLQFLLWYDEGEERNRGNFPPRFSGRQFPNYSSELNVNALELEDSALYLCASPKPGLAYNEQFFGPGTRLTVL.

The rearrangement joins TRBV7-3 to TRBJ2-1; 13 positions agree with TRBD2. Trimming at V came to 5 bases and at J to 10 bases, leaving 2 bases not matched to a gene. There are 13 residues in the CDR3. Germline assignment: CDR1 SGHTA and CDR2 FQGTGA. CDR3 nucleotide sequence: TGTGCCAGCAGCACGGGACTAGCGGGGGAGCAGTTCTTC. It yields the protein CASSTGLAGEQFF. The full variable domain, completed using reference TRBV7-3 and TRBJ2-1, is GAGVSQTPSNKVTEKGKYVELRCDPISGHTALYWYRQSLGQGPEFLIYFQGTGAADDSGLPNDRFFAVRPEGSVSTLKIQRTERGDSAVYLCASSTGLAGEQFFGPGTRLTVL.

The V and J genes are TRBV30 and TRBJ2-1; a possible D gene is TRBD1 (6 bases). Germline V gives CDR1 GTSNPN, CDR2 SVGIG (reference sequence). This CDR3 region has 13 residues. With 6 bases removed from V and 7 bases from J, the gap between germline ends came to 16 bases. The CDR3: CACRAGVKNEQFF. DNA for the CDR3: TGTGCCTGCCGGGCAGGGGTGAAAAATGAGCAGTTCTTC.

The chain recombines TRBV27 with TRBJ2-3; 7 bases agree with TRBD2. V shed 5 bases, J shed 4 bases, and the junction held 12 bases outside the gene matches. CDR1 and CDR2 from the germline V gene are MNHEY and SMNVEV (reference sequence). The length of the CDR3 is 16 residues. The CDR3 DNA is TGTGCCAGCAGTCCCCGATGGGCGGGAGCCCCAGATACGCAGTATTTT. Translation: CASSPRWAGAPDTQYF.

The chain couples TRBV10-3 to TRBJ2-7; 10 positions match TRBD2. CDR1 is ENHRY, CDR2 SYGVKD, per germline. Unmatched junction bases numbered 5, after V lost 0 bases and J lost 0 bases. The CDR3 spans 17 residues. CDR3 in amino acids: CAISESLAGDNSYEQYF. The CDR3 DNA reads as TGTGCCATCAGTGAGTCGCTAGCGGGAGACAACTCCTACGAGCAGTACTTC.

The CDR3 region is CASSLLAYSGTQYF. The CDR3 bases are TGTGCCAGCAGCTTACTAGCGTACTCGGGGACCCAGTACTTC. The chain joins TRBV7-2 to TRBJ2-5, with TRBD2 as a possible D gene (6 bases). This CDR3 region has 14 residues. V shed 2 bases and J shed 7 bases, with 14 bases lying between them. Germline-derived CDR1 and CDR2 are SGHTA and FQGNSA.

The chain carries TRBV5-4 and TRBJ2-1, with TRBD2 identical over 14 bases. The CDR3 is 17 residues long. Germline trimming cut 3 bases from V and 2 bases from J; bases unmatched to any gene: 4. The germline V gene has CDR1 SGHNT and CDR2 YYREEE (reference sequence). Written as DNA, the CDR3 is TGTGCCAGCAGCTGGGGGACTAGCGGGAGCCCCTACAATGAGCAGTTCTTC. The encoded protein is CASSWGTSGSPYNEQFF.

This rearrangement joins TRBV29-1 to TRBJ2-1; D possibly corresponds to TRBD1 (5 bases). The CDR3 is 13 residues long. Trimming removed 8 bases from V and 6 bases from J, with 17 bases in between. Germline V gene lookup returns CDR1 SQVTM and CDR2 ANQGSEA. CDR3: CSSRVRWGNEQFF. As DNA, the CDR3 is TGCAGCTCCAGGGTCCGGTGGGGCAATGAGCAGTTCTTC.

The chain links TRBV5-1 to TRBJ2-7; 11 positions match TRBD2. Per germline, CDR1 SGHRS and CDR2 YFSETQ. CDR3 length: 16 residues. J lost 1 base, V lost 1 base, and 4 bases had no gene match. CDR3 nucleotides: TGCGCCAGCAGCTTGAGGGGACTAGCGGAGTCCTACGAGCAGTACTTC. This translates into CASSLRGLAESYEQYF.